Listed below are T cell receptor beta chains from one sample, sequenced in a study of neoadjuvant nivolumab and ipilimumab in lung cancer. TCRdb keeps only in-frame clones here, not all; method: immunoSEQ multiplex PCR. The sample holds approximately 20,000 clones, over 80% seen once. Specimen: peripheral blood, collected before neoadjuvant nivolumab, alone or with ipilimumab. These receptors originate from an adult with non-small cell lung cancer. CDR3s include the opening cysteine and the closing phenylalanine or tryptophan. The D gene is left open where the match is weak. Clone size is given for some rows only: seen once, a few or many times, or a class if the clone is expanded.

TRBV5-1	TRBJ1-1	.	.	15	CASSFSVVDNTEAFF	TGCGCCAGCAGCTTTAGTGTAGTTGATAACACTGAAGCTTTCTTT
TRBV6-5	TRBJ2-5	.	few	13	CASSRTSGETQYF	TGTGCCAGCAGTCGTACCTCGGGAGAGACCCAGTACTTC
TRBV6-1	TRBJ2-2	TRBD1	.	14	CASHPGQDTGELFF	TGTGCCAGCCATCCGGGACAGGACACCGGGGAGCTGTTTTTT
TRBV30	TRBJ1-1	.	.	15	CAWSDRVGRNTEAFF	TGTGCCTGGAGTGACAGGGTCGGGCGGAACACTGAAGCTTTCTTT
TRBV7-9	TRBJ2-6	.	.	16	CASSLGTPSGANVLTF	TGTGCCAGCAGCTTAGGAACTCCCTCTGGGGCCAACGTCCTGACTTTC
TRBV18	TRBJ1-2	TRBD1	.	17	CASSPSQGAPSNYGYTF	TGTGCCAGCTCACCAAGTCAGGGGGCTCCCTCTAACTATGGCTACACCTTC
TRBV20-1	TRBJ1-1	.	.	11	CSASRVGGAFF	TGCAGTGCTAGTAGGGTCGGGGGAGCTTTCTTT
TRBV7-2	TRBJ1-1	.	few	13	CASSLELYTEAFF	TGTGCCAGCAGCTTAGAACTGTACACTGAAGCTTTCTTT
TRBV18	TRBJ1-5	.	.	13	CASSTYGDQPQHF	TGTGCCAGCTCAACCTACGGGGATCAGCCCCAGCATTTT
TRBV7-9	TRBJ2-3	TRBD2	.	16	CASSPLAGVTIYTQYF	TGTGCCAGCAGCCCGCTAGCGGGAGTCACAATTTATACGCAGTATTTT
TRBV11-1	TRBJ2-1	TRBD2	.	16	CASSPRTSGGGNEQFF	TGTGCCAGCAGCCCCCGGACTAGCGGGGGTGGAAATGAGCAGTTCTTC
TRBV6-1	TRBJ2-6	TRBD1	.	17	CASSGTGLISGANVLTF	TGTGCCAGCAGTGGGACAGGGCTGATCTCTGGGGCCAACGTCCTGACTTTC
TRBV5-4	TRBJ2-1	.	once	15	CASSLDQDLYNEQFF	TGTGCCAGCAGCTTGGATCAGGACCTTTATAATGAGCAGTTCTTC
TRBV29-1	TRBJ2-7	TRBD1	.	12	CSVVGGTYEQYF	TGCAGCGTTGTAGGGGGCACCTACGAGCAGTACTTC
TRBV29-1	TRBJ2-7	.	.	13	CSVVREAPYEQYF	TGCAGCGTTGTGAGGGAGGCTCCCTACGAGCAGTACTTC
TRBV5-6	TRBJ2-7	TRBD1	.	15	CASSLGGGNPYEQYF	TGTGCCAGCAGCTTGGGAGGGGGCAACCCCTACGAGCAGTACTTC